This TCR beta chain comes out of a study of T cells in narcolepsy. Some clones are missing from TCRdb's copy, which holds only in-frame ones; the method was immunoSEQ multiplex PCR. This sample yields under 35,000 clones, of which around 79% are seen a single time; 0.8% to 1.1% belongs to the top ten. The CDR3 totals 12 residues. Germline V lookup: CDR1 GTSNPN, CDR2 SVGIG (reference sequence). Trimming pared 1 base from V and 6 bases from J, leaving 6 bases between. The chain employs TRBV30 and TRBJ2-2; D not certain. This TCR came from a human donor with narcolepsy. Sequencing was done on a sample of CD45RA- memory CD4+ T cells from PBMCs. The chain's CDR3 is CAWSGQSGELFF. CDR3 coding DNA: TGTGCCTGGAGTGGCCAGTCCGGGGAGCTGTTTTTT.